This entry is about one TCR beta chain. The antigen remains undetermined. The CDR3 is made up of 17 amino acids. V was shortened by 5 bases and J by 4 bases, with 20 bases between the two germline ends. Germline V CDR1 and CDR2: SGHTA, FQGNSA. This sample is drawn from a study of somatic mutations in cytotoxic T cells in rheumatoid arthritis. Study information: After diagnosis, patient blood (about 30 ml EDTA) was drawn right away, before any treatment was given. Including V beta1+ cells that were sequenced for TCRB, some T-cell populations stained with V beta antibodies were flow-sorted at nearly 100% purity. Study outcomes and limitations: Greater age accompanied higher CD8+ clonality in rheumatoid arthritis patients, a pattern that was absent in healthy controls.

Authors' data handling: Large patient CD8+ clones, those above 1%, rarely matched published virus-specific TCRB sequences. Produced via immunoSEQ multiplex PCR; TCRdb's table is partial and in-frame only. V, J and clone size were drawn from that table, and D and trimming were deduced from the DNA. The sample lists around 420 clones, about 91% occurring once. The rearrangement joins TRBV7-2 to TRBJ2-2, with D tentatively TRBD2 (6 bases). This receptor was identified in a woman in her 70s with rheumatoid arthritis. What was sequenced was CD8+ T cells sorted from blood. CDR3 in DNA: TGTGCCAGCAGCGGACCCCGACTAGGTCTCTCCACCGGGGAGCTGTTTTTT. The encoded protein is CASSGPRLGLSTGELFF.